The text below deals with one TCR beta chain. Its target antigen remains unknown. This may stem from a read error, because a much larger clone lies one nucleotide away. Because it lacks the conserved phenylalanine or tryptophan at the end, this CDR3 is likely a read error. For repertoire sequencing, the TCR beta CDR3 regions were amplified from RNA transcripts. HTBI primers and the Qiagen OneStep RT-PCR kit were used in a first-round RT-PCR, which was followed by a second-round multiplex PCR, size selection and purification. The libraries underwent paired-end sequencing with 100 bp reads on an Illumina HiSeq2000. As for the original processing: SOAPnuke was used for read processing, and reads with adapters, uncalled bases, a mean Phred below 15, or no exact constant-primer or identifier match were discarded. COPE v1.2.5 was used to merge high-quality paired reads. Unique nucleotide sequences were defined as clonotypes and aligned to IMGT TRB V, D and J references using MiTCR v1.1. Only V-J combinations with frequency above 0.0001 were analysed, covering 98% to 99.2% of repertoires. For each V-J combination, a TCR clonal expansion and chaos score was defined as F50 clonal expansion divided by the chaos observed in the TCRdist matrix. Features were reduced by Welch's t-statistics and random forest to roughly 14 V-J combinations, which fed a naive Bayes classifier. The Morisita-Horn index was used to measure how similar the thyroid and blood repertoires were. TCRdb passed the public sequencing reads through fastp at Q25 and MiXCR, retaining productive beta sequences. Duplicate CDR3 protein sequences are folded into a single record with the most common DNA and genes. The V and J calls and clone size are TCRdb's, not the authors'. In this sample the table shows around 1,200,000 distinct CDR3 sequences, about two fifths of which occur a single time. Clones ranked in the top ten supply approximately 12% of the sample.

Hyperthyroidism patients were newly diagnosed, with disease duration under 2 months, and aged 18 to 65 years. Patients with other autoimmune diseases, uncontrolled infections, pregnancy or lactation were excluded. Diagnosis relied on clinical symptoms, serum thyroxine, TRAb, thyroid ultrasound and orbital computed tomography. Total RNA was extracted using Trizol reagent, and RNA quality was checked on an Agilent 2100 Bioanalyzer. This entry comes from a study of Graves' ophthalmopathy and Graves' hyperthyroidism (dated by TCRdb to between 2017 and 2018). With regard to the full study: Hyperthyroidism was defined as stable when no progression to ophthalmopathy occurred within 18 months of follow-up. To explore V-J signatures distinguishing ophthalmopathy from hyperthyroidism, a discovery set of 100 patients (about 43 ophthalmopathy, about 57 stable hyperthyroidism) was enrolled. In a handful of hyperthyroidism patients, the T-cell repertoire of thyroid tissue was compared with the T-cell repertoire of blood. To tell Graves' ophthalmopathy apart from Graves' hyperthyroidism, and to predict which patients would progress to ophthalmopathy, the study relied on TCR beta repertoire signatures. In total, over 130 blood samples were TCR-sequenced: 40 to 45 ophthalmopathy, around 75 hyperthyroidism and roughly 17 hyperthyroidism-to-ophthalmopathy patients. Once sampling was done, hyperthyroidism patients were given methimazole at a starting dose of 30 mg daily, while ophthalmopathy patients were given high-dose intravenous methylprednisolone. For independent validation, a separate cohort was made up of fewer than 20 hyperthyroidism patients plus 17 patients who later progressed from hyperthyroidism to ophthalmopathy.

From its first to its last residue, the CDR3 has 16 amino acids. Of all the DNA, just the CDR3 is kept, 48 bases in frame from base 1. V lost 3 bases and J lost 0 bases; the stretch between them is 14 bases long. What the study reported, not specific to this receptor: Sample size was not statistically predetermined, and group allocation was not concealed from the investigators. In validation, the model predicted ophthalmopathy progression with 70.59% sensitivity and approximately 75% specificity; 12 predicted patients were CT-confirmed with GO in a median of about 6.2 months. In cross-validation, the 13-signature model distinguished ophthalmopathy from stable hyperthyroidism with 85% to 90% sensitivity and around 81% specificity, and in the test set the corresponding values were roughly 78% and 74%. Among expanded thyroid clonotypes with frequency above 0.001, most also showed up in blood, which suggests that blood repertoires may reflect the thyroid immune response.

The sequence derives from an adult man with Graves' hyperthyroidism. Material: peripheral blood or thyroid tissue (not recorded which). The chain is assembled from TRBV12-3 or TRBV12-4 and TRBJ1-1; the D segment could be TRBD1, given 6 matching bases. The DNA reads TGTGCCAGCAGTTTGGACAGCTTATACATGAACACTGAAGCTTTCCTT. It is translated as CASSLDSLYMNTEAFL.